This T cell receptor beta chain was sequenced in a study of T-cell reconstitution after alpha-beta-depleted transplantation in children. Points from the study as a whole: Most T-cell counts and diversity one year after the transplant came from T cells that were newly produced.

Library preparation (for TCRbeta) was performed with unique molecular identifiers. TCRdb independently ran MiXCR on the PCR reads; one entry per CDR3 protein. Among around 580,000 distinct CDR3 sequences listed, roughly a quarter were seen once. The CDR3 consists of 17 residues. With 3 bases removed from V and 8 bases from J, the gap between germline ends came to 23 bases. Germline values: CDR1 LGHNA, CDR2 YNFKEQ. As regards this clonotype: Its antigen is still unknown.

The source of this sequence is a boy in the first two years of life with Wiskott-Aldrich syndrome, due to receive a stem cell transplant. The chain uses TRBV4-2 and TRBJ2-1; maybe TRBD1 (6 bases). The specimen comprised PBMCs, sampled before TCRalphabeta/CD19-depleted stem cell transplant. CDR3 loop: CASSHPQRGSMIHEQFF. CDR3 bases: TGTGCCAGCAGCCATCCCCAGAGGGGGTCTATGATCCATGAGCAGTTCTTC.